This note documents a single TCR beta chain sequence. Sequencing was performed with immunoSEQ multiplex PCR; in TCRdb, only in-frame clones are kept and a portion is missing. The sample holds roughly 250,000 clones; 65% to 85% are singletons and the top ten take 1.5%. The sample originates from a study of blood T cell repertoires in COVID-19. V lost 6 bases and J lost 3, with 11 bases in between. Germline V gene lookup returns CDR1 ENHRY and CDR2 SYGVKD. The CDR3 runs to 13 residues. The genes are TRBV10-3 and TRBJ2-5; D may be TRBD2 (6 bases). The clonotype originates from a woman aged 35 to 49 who had recovered from COVID-19. The specimen sequenced was peripheral blood. The CDR3 DNA is TGTGCCATCAGGAGGGGACTGGAAGAGACCCAGTACTTC. Translating it yields CAIRRGLEETQYF.